This section outlines one T cell receptor beta chain sequence together with its context. These data come from a study of cytomegalovirus exposure and HLA in healthy donors. Primers for the PCR totalled 60 Vbeta and 13 Jbeta. Libraries were prepared by immunoSEQ multiplex PCR; TCRdb keeps only in-frame clonotypes and omits some of them. The sample includes about 94,000 clones, roughly 80% of them seen just once. Germline lookup yields CDR1 MNHEY and CDR2 SMNVEV (reference sequence). This CDR3 has 17 amino acids. Trimming took 5 bases from V and 5 from J, leaving 21 bases between them. The TCR was taken from a human donor in good health. Sequencing was carried out using PBMCs. The gene calls are TRBV27 and TRBJ1-4; possible D gene TRBD1, 5 bases. In DNA, the CDR3 is TGTGCCAGCAGTCCCCGGGGGGTCGGCCTAAACAATGAAAAACTGTTTTTT. It specifies CASSPRGVGLNNEKLFF.